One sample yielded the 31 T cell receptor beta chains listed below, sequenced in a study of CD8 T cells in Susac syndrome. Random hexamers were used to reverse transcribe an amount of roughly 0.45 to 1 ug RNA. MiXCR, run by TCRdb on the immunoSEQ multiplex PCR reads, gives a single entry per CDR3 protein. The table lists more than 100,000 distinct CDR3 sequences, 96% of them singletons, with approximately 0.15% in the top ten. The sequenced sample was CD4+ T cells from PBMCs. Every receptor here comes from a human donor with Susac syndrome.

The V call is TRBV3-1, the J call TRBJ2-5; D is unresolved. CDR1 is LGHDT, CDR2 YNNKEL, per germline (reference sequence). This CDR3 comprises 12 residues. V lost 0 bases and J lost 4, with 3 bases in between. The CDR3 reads CASSQDLETQYF. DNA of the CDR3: TGTGCCAGCAGCCAAGATCTAGAGACCCAGTACTTC.

The CDR3 bases are TGTGCCTGGGGCACAGGGAGTGTAGGAAAAGCTTTCTTT. This gives the protein CAWGTGSVGKAFF. The chain uses TRBV30 and TRBJ1-1, with D possibly matching TRBD1 (6 bases). Deletions cut 5 bases from V and 9 bases from J, with 19 bases between. The CDR3 has 13 amino acids. CDR1 is GTSNPN and CDR2 is SVGIG in the germline V gene (reference sequence).

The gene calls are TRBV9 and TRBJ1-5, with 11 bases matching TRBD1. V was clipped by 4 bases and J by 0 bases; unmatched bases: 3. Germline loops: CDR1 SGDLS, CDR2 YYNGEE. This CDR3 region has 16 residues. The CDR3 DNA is TGTGCCAGCAGCTTGGGACAGGGGGATAGCAATCAGCCCCAGCATTTT. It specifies CASSLGQGDSNQPQHF.

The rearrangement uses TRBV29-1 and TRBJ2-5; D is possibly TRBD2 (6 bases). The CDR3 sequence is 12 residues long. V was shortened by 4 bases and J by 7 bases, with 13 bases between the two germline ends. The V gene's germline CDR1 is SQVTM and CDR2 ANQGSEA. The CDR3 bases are TGCAGCGTTGTGGTCATCGGGGGGACCCAGTACTTC. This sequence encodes CSVVVIGGTQYF.

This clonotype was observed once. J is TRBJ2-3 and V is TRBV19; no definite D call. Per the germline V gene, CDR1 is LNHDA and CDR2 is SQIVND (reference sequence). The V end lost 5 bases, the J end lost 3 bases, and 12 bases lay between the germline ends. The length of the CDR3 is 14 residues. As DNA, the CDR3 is TGTGCCAGTAGTCTATCCGGTGCGACAGATACGCAGTATTTT. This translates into CASSLSGATDTQYF.

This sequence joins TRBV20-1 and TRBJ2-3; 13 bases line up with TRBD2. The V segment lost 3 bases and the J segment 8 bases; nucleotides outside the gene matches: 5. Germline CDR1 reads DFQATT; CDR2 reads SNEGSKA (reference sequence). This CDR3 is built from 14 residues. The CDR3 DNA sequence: TGCAGTGCTAGTTCGGGACTAGCGGGAATTACGCAGTATTTT. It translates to CSASSGLAGITQYF.

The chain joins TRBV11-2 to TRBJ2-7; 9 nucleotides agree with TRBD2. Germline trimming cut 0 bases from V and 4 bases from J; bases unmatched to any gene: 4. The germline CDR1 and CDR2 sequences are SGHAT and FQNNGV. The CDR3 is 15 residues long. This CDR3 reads CASSLDPSGVYEQYF. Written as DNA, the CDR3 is TGTGCCAGCAGCTTAGACCCTAGCGGGGTTTACGAGCAGTACTTC. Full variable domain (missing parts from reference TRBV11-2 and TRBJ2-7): EAGVAQSPRYKIIEKRQSVAFWCNPISGHATLYWYQQILGQGPKLLIQFQNNGVVDDSQLPKDRFSAERLKGVDSTLKIQPAKLEDSAVYLCASSLDPSGVYEQYFGPGTRLTVT.

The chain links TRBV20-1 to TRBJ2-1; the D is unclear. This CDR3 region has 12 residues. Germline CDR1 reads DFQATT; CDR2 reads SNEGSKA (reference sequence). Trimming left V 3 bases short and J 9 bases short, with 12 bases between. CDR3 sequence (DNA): TGCAGTGCTAGTGGTCCGGAAGTTGAGCAGTTCTTC. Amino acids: CSASGPEVEQFF.

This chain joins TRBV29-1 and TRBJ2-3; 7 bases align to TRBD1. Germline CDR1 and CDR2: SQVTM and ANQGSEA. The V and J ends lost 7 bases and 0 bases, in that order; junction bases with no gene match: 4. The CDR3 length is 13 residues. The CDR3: CSAGTDSTDTQYF. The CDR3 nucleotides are TGCAGCGCTGGGACAGATAGCACAGATACGCAGTATTTT.

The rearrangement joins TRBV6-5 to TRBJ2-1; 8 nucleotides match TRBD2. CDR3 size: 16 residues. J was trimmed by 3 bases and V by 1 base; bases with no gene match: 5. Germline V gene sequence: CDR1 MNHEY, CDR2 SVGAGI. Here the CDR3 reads CASSYWGRGDYNEQFF. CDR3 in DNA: TGTGCCAGCAGTTACTGGGGGCGGGGGGACTACAATGAGCAGTTCTTC.

The CDR3 DNA is TGTGCCAGCAGCGTAGAGCCTAGAGCTTTGTACGAGCAGTACTTC. Its protein is CASSVEPRALYEQYF. The chain joins TRBV9 to TRBJ2-7; D gene ambiguous. The CDR3 has 15 residues. The germline V gene has CDR1 SGDLS and CDR2 YYNGEE. Deletions cut 0 bases from V and 4 bases from J, with 14 bases between.

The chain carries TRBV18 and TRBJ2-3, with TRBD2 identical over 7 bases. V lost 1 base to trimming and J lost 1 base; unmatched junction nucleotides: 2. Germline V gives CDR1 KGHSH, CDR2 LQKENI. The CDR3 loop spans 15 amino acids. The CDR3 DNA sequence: TGTGCCAGCTCACCACAACGGGAGGGCACAGATACGCAGTATTTT. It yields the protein CASSPQREGTDTQYF.

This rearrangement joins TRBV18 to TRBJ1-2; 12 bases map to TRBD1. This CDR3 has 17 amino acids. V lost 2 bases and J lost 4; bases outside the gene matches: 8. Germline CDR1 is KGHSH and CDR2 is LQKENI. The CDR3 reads CASSPSGQGAYGYGYTF. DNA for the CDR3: TGTGCCAGCTCACCATCGGGACAGGGGGCCTATGGCTATGGCTACACCTTC.

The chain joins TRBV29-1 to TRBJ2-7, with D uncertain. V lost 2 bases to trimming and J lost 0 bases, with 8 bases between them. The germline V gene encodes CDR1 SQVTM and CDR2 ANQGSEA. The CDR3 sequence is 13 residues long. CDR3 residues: CSVESASSYEQYF. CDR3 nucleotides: TGCAGCGTTGAAAGCGCGAGCTCCTACGAGCAGTACTTC.

CDR3 bases: TGTGCCAGCAGCGCCGGACAGCGCGAGACCCAGTACTTC. Protein: CASSAGQRETQYF. The chain uses TRBV5-6 and TRBJ2-5, with D possibly TRBD1 on 6 matching bases. The CDR3 has 13 amino acids. Trimming took 4 bases from V and 5 from J, leaving 12 bases between them. CDR1 and CDR2 (germline): SGHDT, YYEEEE.

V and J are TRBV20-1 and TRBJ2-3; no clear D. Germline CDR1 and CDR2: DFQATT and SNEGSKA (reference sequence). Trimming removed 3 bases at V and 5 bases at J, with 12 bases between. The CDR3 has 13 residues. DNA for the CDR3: TGCAGTGCTAGGGGCGGATTTAAAGATACGCAGTATTTT. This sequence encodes CSARGGFKDTQYF.

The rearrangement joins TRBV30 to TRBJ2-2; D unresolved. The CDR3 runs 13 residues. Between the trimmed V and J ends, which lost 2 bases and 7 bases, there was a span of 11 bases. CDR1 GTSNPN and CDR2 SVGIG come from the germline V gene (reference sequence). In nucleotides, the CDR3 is TGTGCCTGGAGTTCGAGCTGGGGCGGGGAGCTGTTTTTT. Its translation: CAWSSSWGGELFF.

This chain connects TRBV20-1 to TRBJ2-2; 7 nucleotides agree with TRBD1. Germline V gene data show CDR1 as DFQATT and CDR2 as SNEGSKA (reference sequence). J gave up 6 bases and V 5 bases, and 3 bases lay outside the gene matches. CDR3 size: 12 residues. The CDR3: CSAQRGPGELFF. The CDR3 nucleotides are TGCAGTGCTCAGAGGGGGCCCGGGGAGCTGTTTTTT.

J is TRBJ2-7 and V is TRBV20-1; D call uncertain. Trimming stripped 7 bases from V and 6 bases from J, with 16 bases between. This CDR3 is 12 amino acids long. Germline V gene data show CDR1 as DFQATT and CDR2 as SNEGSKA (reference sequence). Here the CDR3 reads CSGESHLGEQYF. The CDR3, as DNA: TGCAGTGGCGAGTCACATCTCGGCGAGCAGTACTTC.

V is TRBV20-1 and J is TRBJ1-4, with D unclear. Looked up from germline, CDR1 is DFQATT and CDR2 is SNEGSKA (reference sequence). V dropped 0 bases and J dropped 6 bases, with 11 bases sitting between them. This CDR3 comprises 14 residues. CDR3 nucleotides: TGCAGTGCTAGAGATGCCAGTTCGGATGAAAAACTGTTTTTT. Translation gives CSARDASSDEKLFF.

The CDR3 DNA reads as TGTGCCAGCAGCTTATCGGGTGTCGAGCAGGCCGAGCAGTACTTC. Its protein product is CASSLSGVEQAEQYF. The gene calls are TRBV7-6 and TRBJ2-7; D remains unclear. V lost 2 bases to trimming and J lost 6 bases, with 17 bases between them. There are 15 residues in the CDR3. CDR1 and CDR2 from the germline V gene are SGHVS and FNYEAQ.

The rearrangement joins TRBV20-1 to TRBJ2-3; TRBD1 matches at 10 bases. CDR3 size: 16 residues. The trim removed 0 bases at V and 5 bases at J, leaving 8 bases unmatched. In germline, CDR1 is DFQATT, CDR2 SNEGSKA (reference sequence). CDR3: CSARDLAGTGVDTQYF. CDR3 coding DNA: TGCAGTGCTAGAGATCTAGCCGGGACAGGGGTAGATACGCAGTATTTT.

CDR3 sequence: CASRPPGTSGRNEQYF. DNA of the CDR3: TGTGCCAGCAGACCCCCCGGGACTAGCGGGAGAAACGAGCAGTACTTC. V is TRBV27 and J is TRBJ2-7, with TRBD2 matching over 14 bases. In germline, CDR1 is MNHEY, CDR2 SMNVEV (reference sequence). The CDR3 length is 16 residues. Trimming removed 6 bases from V and 5 bases from J; junction bases left unmatched: 9.

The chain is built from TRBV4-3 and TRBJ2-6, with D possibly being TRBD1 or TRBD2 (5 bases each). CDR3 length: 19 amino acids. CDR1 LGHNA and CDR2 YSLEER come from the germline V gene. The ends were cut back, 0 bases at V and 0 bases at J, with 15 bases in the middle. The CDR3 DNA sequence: TGCGCCAGCAGCCAAGATCTTGTCAGAGGGACCTCTGGGGCCAACGTCCTGACTTTC. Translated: CASSQDLVRGTSGANVLTF.

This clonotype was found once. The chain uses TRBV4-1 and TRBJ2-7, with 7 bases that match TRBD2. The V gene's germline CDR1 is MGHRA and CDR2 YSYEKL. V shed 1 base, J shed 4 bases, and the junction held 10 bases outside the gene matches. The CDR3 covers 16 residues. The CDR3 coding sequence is TGCGCCAGCAGCCAAGTGGGGCGGGAGAGACCTTACGAGCAGTACTTC. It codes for CASSQVGRERPYEQYF.

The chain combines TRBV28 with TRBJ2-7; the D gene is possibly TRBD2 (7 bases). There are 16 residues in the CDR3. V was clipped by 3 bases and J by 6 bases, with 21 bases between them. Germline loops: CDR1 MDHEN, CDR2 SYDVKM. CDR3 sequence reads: CASSFDEGGLQFEQYF. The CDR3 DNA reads TGTGCCAGCAGTTTCGACGAAGGGGGACTACAATTCGAGCAGTACTTC.

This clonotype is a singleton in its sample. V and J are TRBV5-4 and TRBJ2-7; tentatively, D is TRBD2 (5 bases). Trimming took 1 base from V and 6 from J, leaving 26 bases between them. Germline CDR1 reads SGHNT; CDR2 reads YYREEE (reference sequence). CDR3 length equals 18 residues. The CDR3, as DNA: TGTGCCAGCAGCTTGTCTGAGGGATGGCCGCTCGTGGCGCCCGAGCAGTACTTC. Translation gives CASSLSEGWPLVAPEQYF. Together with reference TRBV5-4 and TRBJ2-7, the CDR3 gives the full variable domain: ETGVTQSPTHLIKTRGQQVTLRCSSQSGHNTVSWYQQALGQGPQFIFQYYREEENGRGNFPPRFSGLQFPNYSSELNVNALELDDSALYLCASSLSEGWPLVAPEQYFGPGTRLTVT.

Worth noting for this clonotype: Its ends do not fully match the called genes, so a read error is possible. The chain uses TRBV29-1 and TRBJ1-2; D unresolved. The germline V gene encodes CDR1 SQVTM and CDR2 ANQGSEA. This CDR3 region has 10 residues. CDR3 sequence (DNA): TGCAGCGTTGTACCCTCCCGGGCATACTTC. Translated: CSVVPSRAYF.

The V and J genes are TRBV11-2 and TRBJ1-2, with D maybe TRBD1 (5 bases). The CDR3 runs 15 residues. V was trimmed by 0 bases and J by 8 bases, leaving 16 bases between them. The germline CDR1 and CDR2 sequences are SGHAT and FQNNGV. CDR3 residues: CASSLDIPGLGGYTF. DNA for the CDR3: TGTGCCAGCAGCTTAGATATTCCAGGGTTGGGAGGCTACACCTTC.

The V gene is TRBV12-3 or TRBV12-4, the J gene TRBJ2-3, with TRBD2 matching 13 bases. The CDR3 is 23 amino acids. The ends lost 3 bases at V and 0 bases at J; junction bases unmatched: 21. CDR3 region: CASSLTGIGLAGDGETSTDTQYF. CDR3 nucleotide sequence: TGTGCCAGCAGTTTGACAGGGATTGGACTAGCGGGAGACGGGGAGACTAGCACAGATACGCAGTATTTT.

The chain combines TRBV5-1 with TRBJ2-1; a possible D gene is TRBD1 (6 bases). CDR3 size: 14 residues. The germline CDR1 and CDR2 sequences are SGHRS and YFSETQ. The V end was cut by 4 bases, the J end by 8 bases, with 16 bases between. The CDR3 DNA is TGCGCCAGCAGCCCGAGTACAGGGTTCGATGAGCAGTTCTTC. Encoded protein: CASSPSTGFDEQFF. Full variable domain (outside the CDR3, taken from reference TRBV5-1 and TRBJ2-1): KAGVTQTPRYLIKTRGQQVTLSCSPISGHRSVSWYQQTPGQGLQFLFEYFSETQRNKGNFPGRFSGRQFSNSRSEMNVSTLELGDSALYLCASSPSTGFDEQFFGPGTRLTVL.